The present T cell receptor beta chain was sequenced within a study of shared clonotypes between healthy human individuals. Measured with immunoSEQ multiplex PCR; TCRdb has only the in-frame clones, and not every one. The table includes approximately 2.3 million clones, approximately 93% detected once. The CDR3 spans 14 residues. V was clipped by 3 bases and J by 6 bases, with 14 bases between them. CDR1 SGHTA and CDR2 FQGTGA come from the germline V gene. Sequenced material: naive CD4+ T cells from PBMCs. Sample subset: CD45RA+ positively selected. This TCR was recovered from a young man in good health. Some clones in this sample may be carry-over from other donors' samples. The rearrangement links TRBV7-3 to TRBJ1-1, with D hard to call. The CDR3 DNA follows: TGTGCCAGCAGCTTTCTTGGTCCTGGGGCTGAAGCTTTCTTT. This encodes CASSFLGPGAEAFF.